This T cell receptor (beta chain) was retrieved from a study of control samples from healthy donors and cancer patients. Here immunoSEQ multiplex PCR was the method, and the copy in TCRdb shows in-frame clones only, minus some. Among approximately 90,000 clones listed, 70% to 85% were seen once. CDR1 and CDR2 from the germline V gene are SGHTA and FQGTGA. CDR3 size: 17 residues. V gave up 2 bases and J gave up 1 base; unmatched junction bases: 9. This clone was picked up a small number of times. The TCR sequence derives from a man aged 65 to 85 with lung cancer. Input material: PBMCs. V usage is TRBV7-3 and J usage is TRBJ2-3; 7 bases map to TRBD2. CDR3 sequence (DNA): TGTGCCAGCAGCTTAGCCCGAACTAGCGCAGGCACAGATACGCAGTATTTT. Its translation: CASSLARTSAGTDTQYF.